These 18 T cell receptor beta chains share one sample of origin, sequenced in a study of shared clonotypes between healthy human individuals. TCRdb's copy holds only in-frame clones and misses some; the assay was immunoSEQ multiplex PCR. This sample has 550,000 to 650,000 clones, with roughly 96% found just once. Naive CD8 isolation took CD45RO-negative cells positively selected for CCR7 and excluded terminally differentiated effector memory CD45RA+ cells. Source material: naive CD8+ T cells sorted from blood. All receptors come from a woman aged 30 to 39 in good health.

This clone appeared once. CDR3 in amino acids: CASTPGSGPPQHF. The CDR3 DNA reads as TGTGCCAGTACTCCGGGTTCCGGGCCGCCCCAGCATTTT. The chain uses TRBV19 and TRBJ1-5; D call uncertain. Germline CDR1 LNHDA, CDR2 SQIVND (reference sequence). CDR3 length equals 13 residues. Trimming took off 7 bases at V and 9 bases at J, with 16 bases between the two ends.

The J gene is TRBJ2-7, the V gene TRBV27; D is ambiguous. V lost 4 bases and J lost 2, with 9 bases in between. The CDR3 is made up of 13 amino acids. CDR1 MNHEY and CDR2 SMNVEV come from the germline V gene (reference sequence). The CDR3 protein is CASSSSPTYEQYF. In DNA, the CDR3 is TGTGCCAGCAGTTCCTCTCCAACCTACGAGCAGTACTTC.

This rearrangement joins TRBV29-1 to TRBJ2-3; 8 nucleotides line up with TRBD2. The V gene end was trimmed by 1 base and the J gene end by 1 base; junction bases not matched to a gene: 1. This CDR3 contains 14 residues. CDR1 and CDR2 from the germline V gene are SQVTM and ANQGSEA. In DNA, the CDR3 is TGCAGCGTTGAAGGAGCGGGAGGCACAGATACGCAGTATTTT. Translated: CSVEGAGGTDTQYF.

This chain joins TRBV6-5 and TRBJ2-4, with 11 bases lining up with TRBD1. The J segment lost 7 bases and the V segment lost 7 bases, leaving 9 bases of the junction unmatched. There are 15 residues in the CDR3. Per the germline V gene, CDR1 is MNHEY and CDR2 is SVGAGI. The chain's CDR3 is CASKGGQGAGNIQYF. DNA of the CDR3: TGTGCCAGCAAAGGCGGACAGGGGGCTGGGAACATTCAGTACTTC.

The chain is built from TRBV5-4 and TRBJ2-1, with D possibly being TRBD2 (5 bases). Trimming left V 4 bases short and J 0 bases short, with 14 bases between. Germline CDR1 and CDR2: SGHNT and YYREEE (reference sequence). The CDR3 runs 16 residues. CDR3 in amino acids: CASSRGRTSSYNEQFF. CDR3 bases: TGTGCCAGCAGCCGGGGTCGCACAAGCTCCTACAATGAGCAGTTCTTC.

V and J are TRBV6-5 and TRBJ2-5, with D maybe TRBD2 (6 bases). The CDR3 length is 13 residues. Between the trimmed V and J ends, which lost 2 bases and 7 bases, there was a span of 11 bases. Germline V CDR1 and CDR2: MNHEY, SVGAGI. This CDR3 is CASSYGGKGTQYF. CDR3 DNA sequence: TGTGCCAGCAGTTACGGCGGGAAGGGGACCCAGTACTTC.

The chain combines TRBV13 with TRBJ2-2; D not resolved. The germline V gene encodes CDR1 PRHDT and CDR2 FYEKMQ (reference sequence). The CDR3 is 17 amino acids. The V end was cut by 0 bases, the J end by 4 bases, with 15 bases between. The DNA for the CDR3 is TGTGCCAGCAGCTTAGGCCTCCCTAGAGCAGTCACCGGGGAGCTGTTTTTT. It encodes CASSLGLPRAVTGELFF.

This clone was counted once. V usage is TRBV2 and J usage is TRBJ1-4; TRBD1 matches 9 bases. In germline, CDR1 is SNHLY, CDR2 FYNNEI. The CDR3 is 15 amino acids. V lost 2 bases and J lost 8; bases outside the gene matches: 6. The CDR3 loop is CASSETQGALEKLFF. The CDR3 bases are TGTGCCAGCAGTGAAACACAGGGGGCTTTAGAAAAACTGTTTTTT.

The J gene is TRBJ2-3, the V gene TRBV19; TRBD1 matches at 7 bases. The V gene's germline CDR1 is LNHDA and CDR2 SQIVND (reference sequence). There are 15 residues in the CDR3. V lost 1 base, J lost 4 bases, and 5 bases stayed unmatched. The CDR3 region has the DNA TGTGCCAGTAGTATAGTAGGGGGCCCCTCAGATACGCAGTATTTT. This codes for CASSIVGGPSDTQYF. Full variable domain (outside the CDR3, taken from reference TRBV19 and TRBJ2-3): DGGITQSPKYLFRKEGQNVTLSCEQNLNHDAMYWYRQDPGQGLRLIYYSQIVNDFQKGDIAEGYSVSREKKESFPLTVTSAQKNPTAFYLCASSIVGGPSDTQYFGPGTRLTVL.

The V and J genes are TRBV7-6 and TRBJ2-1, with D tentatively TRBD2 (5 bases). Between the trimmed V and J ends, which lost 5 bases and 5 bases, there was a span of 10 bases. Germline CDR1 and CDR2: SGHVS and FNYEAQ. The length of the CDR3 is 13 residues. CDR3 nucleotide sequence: TGTGCCAGCAGCCCTGGACTGGACAATGAGCAGTTCTTC. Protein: CASSPGLDNEQFF. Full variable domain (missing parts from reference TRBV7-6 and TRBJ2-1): GAGVSQSPRYKVTKRGQDVALRCDPISGHVSLYWYRQALGQGPEFLTYFNYEAQQDKSGLPNDRFSAERPEGSISTLTIQRTEQRDSAMYRCASSPGLDNEQFFGPGTRLTVL.

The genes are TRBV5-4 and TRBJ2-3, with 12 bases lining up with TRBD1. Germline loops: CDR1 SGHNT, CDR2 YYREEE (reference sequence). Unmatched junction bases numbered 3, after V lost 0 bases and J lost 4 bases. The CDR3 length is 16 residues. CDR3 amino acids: CASSLGDRGRADTQYF. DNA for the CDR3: TGTGCCAGCAGCTTGGGGGACAGGGGGCGTGCAGATACGCAGTATTTT.

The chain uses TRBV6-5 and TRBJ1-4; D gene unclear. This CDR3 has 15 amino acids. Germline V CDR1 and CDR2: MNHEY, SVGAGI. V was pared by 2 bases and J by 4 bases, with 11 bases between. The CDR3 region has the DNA TGTGCCAGCAGTTACGAGGGCGGATTTAATGAAAAACTGTTTTTT. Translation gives CASSYEGGFNEKLFF.

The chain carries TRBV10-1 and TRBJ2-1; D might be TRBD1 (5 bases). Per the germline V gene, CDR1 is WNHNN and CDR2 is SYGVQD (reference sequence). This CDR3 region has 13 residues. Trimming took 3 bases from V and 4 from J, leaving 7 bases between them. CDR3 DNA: TGCGCCAGCAGTGATTCAGGGTACAATGAGCAGTTCTTC. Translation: CASSDSGYNEQFF.

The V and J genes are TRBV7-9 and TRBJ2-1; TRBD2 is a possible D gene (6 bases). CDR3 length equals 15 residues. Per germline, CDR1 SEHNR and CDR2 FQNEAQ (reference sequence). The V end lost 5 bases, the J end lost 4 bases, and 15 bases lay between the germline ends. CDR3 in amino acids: CASSQRAGRYNEQFF. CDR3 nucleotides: TGTGCCAGCAGCCAACGTGCTGGGAGGTACAATGAGCAGTTCTTC.

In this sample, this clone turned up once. This chain's CDR3 is CASSFTWDTEQFF. CDR3 coding DNA: TGTGCCAGCAGCTTTACCTGGGACACCGAGCAGTTCTTC. The rearrangement links TRBV7-9 to TRBJ2-1, with TRBD1 as a possible D gene (6 bases). Germline V CDR1 and CDR2: SEHNR, FQNEAQ (reference sequence). V was clipped by 3 bases and J by 10 bases, with 13 bases between them. The CDR3 is made up of 13 amino acids.

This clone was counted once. In nucleotides, the CDR3 is TGCGCCAGCAGCTGGACCCCCGGGACTAGCGGGAGTGCAGATACGCAGTATTTT. It encodes CASSWTPGTSGSADTQYF. This chain joins TRBV5-1 and TRBJ2-3; 14 bases are shared with TRBD2. Germline values: CDR1 SGHRS, CDR2 YFSETQ. V gave up 3 bases and J gave up 4 bases; unmatched junction bases: 10. The length of the CDR3 is 18 residues.

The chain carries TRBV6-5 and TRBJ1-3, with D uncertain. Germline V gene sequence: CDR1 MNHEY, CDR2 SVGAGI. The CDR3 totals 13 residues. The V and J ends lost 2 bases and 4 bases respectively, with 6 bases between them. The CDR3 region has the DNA TGTGCCAGCAGTTACGGGCAGGGAAACACCATATATTTT. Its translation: CASSYGQGNTIYF.

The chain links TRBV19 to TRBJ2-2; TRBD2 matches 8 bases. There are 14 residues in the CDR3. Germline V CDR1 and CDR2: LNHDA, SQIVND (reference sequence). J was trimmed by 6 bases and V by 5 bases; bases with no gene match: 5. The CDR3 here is CASSPGTSAGELFF. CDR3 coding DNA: TGTGCCAGTAGTCCCGGGACTAGTGCCGGGGAGCTGTTTTTT.